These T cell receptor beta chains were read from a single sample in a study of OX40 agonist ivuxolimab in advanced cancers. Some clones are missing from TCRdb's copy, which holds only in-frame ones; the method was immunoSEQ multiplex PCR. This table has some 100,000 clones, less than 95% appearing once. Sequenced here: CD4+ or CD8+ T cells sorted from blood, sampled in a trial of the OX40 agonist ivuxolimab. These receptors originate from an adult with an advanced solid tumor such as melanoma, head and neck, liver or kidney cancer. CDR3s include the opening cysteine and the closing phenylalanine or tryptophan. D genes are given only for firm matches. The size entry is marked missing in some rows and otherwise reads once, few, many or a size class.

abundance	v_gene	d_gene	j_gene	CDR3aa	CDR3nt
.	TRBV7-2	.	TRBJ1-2	CASRKDGGVYNYGYTF	TGTGCCAGCAGAAAGGATGGTGGGGTTTATAACTATGGCTACACCTTC
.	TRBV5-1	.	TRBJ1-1	CASSLDGQGILEAFF	TGCGCCAGCAGCTTGGATGGTCAGGGAATCCTGGAAGCTTTCTTT
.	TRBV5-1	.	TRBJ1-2	CASSLEGGLGYTF	TGCGCCAGCAGCTTGGAGGGGGGGCTTGGCTACACCTTC
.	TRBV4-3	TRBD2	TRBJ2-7	CASSQGRGISYEQYF	TGCGCCAGCAGCCAAGGGCGGGGGATCTCCTACGAGCAGTACTTC
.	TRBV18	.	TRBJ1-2	CASSPARRPGDYGYTF	TGTGCCAGCTCACCCGCGAGGCGCCCCGGGGACTATGGCTACACCTTC
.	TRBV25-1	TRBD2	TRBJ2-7	CASSLSRGVRYEQYF	TGTGCCAGCTCGTTATCACGGGGGGTGCGGTACGAGCAGTACTTC
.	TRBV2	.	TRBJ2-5	CASSLVRGETQYF	TGTGCCAGCAGTTTGGTGCGTGGAGAGACCCAGTACTTC
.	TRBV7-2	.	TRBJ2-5	CASSPPPGLETQYF	TGTGCCAGCAGCCCCCCTCCGGGGCTCGAGACCCAGTACTTC
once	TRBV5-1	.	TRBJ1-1	CASSLAGTNTEAFF	TGCGCCAGCAGCTTGGCAGGTACGAACACTGAAGCTTTCTTT
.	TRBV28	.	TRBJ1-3	CASRTGQGNTIYF	TGTGCCAGCAGGACCGGACAGGGAAACACCATATATTTT
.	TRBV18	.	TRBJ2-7	CASSRDLYEQYF	TGTGCCAGCTCCCGAGACCTGTACGAGCAGTACTTC
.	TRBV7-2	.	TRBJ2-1	CASRYELAMEQFF	TGTGCCAGCAGATACGAACTAGCCATGGAGCAGTTCTTC
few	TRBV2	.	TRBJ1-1	CASNIHRENTEAFF	TGTGCCAGCAATATTCACAGGGAGAACACTGAAGCTTTCTTT
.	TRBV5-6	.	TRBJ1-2	CASKLLVRYGYTF	TGTGCCAGCAAATTGCTCGTCCGCTATGGCTACACCTTC
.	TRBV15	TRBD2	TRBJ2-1	CATSGTSGVPSSNEQFF	TGTGCCACCAGCGGGACTAGCGGGGTTCCCTCGTCCAATGAGCAGTTCTTC
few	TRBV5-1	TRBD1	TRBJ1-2	CASSLTTGGRSGYGYTF	TGCGCCAGCAGCTTGACGACAGGGGGCAGATCTGGGTATGGCTACACCTTC
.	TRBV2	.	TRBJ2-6	CASSGYVFRESMSGANVLTF	TGTGCCAGCAGTGGTTACGTCTTCAGGGAATCCATGTCTGGGGCCAACGTCCTGACTTTC